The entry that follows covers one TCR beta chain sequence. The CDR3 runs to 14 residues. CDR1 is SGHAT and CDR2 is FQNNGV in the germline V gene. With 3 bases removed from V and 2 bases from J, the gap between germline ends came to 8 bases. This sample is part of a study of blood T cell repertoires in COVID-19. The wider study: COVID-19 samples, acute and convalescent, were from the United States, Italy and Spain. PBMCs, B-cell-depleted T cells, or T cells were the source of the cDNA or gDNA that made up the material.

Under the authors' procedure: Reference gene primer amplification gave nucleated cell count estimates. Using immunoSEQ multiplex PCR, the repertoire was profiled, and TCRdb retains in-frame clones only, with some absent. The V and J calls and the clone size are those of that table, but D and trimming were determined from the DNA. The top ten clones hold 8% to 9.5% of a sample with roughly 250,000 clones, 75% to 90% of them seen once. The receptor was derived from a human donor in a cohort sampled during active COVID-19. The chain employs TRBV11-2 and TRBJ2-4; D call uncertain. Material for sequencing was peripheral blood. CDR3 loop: CASSFQVSKNIQYF. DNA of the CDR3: TGTGCCAGCAGCTTTCAGGTCTCCAAAAACATTCAGTACTTC.